Following are 20 T cell receptor beta chains from one sample sequenced in a study of OX40 agonist ivuxolimab in advanced cancers. Generated by immunoSEQ multiplex PCR, the TCRdb table keeps only in-frame clones and is missing some. The sample has tens of thousands of clones, under 85% seen once. The sequencing here drew on CD4+ or CD8+ T cells sorted from blood, taken in a trial of the OX40 agonist ivuxolimab. Receptors originate from an adult with an advanced solid tumor such as melanoma, head and neck, liver or kidney cancer.

The chain joins TRBV5-4 to TRBJ1-1, with unresolved D. The germline V gene has CDR1 SGHNT and CDR2 YYREEE (reference sequence). V shed 4 bases and J shed 1 base, with 17 bases lying between them. CDR3 length: 16 residues. The CDR3 region has the DNA TGTGCCAGCAGCCCTCAGAAGGGCCGGGGGAACACTGAAGCTTTCTTT. Its translation: CASSPQKGRGNTEAFF.

The V and J genes are TRBV15 and TRBJ1-2; D gene ambiguous. The V gene's germline CDR1 is LNHNV and CDR2 YYDKDF (reference sequence). V lost 3 bases, J lost 8 bases, and 13 bases lay in between. The CDR3 contains 13 residues. CDR3 sequence (DNA): TGTGCCACCAGCAGGGGATCCCTGGGAGGCTACACCTTC. Translating gives CATSRGSLGGYTF.

The V call is TRBV10-3, the J call TRBJ2-1; tentative D call: TRBD2 (6 bases). CDR3 size: 15 residues. V was cut by 2 bases and J by 1 base, with 9 bases left in between. CDR1 ENHRY and CDR2 SYGVKD come from the germline V gene. CDR3 coding DNA: TGTGCCATCAGTGAGCCCGGAGGGTCCTACAATGAGCAGTTCTTC. Translated, it gives CAISEPGGSYNEQFF.

The genes are TRBV2 and TRBJ2-3; 9 bases match TRBD2. Germline V gene lookup returns CDR1 SNHLY and CDR2 FYNNEI. This CDR3 spans 14 amino acids. The ends lost 7 bases at V and 8 bases at J; junction bases unmatched: 10. In nucleotides, the CDR3 is TGTGCCAGCAAGGCGGGAGGGGGTGAAGGTACGCAGTATTTT. Protein sequence: CASKAGGGEGTQYF.

This chain joins TRBV9 and TRBJ2-3; 8 positions agree with TRBD2. Germline V gives CDR1 SGDLS, CDR2 YYNGEE. The CDR3 contains 17 residues. The V and J ends lost 3 bases and 1 base, in that order; junction bases with no gene match: 10. DNA of the CDR3: TGTGCCAGCAGCGGCCCGGGACTAGGCGAAGGCACAGATACGCAGTATTTT. Its translation: CASSGPGLGEGTDTQYF.

The chain employs TRBV7-3 and TRBJ2-1, with TRBD2 matching over 8 bases. The CDR3 totals 17 residues. Germline trimming cut 5 bases from V and 4 bases from J; bases unmatched to any gene: 13. CDR1 and CDR2 from the germline V gene are SGHTA and FQGTGA. CDR3 amino acids: CASSRTAASSGYNEQFF. The DNA for the CDR3 is TGTGCCAGCAGCAGAACGGCGGCCTCTAGCGGGTACAATGAGCAGTTCTTC.

The gene calls are TRBV11-3 and TRBJ2-3; no definite D call. V dropped 4 bases and J dropped 0 bases, with 2 bases sitting between them. Germline V gives CDR1 SGHNT, CDR2 YENEEA. The CDR3 spans 12 residues. This chain's CDR3 is CASSSSTDTQYF. The DNA for the CDR3 is TGTGCCAGCAGCTCGAGCACAGATACGCAGTATTTT.

The chain combines TRBV5-1 with TRBJ1-2, with D possibly matching TRBD1 (5 bases). Germline-derived CDR1 and CDR2 are SGHRS and YFSETQ. The CDR3 consists of 16 residues. V was clipped by 0 bases and J by 6 bases, with 18 bases between them. The CDR3 DNA is TGCGCCAGCAGCTTGGGATCTGCTGGGGGAGTCGATGGCTACACCTTC. Its protein is CASSLGSAGGVDGYTF.

The rearrangement uses TRBV10-3 and TRBJ2-1, with 7 bases lining up with TRBD2. Trimming at V came to 2 bases and at J to 5 bases, leaving 3 bases not matched to a gene. Germline V gives CDR1 ENHRY, CDR2 SYGVKD. CDR3 length: 14 residues. CDR3 region: CAISEGLGHNEQFF. The CDR3 DNA sequence: TGTGCCATCAGTGAGGGACTAGGGCACAATGAGCAGTTCTTC.

This clone occurred a few times. The chain combines TRBV10-2 with TRBJ1-1, with unresolved D. This CDR3 spans 13 amino acids. Per germline, CDR1 WSHSY and CDR2 SAAADI. Trimming left V 4 bases short and J 5 bases short, with 11 bases between. CDR3 DNA sequence: TGCGCCAGCAGTGTAGGAGCGCGGACTGAAGCTTTCTTT. Its protein is CASSVGARTEAFF.

The V call is TRBV5-6, the J call TRBJ1-2, with 8 bases identical to TRBD1. The V gene end was trimmed by 5 bases and the J gene end by 8 bases; junction bases not matched to a gene: 14. The CDR3 covers 15 residues. The germline gives CDR1 SGHDT, CDR2 YYEEEE. CDR3 sequence reads: CASRTQGAREAGYTF. The CDR3 DNA is TGTGCCAGCAGGACCCAGGGGGCGCGGGAGGCCGGCTACACCTTC.

CDR3 residues: CARSRGLINEQFF. The DNA of the CDR3 is TGTGCCAGAAGCAGGGGACTGATCAATGAGCAGTTCTTC. This chain links TRBV5-3 with TRBJ2-1, with D maybe TRBD2 (6 bases). TRBV5-3 belongs to the ORF category, with a function that is uncertain. The CDR3 sequence is 13 residues long. V lost 4 bases and J 6 bases, leaving 11 bases between the germline ends.

The rearrangement uses TRBV2 and TRBJ2-2; D may be TRBD2 (5 bases). CDR3 length equals 15 residues. Trimming cost V 4 bases and J 3 bases, with 12 bases left between them. Per germline, CDR1 SNHLY and CDR2 FYNNEI. CDR3 sequence: CASSGASPYTGELFF. The CDR3 nucleotides are TGTGCCAGCAGTGGGGCTAGCCCATACACCGGGGAGCTGTTTTTT.

The chain couples TRBV30 to TRBJ1-5; D unclear. CDR1 and CDR2 from the germline V gene are GTSNPN and SVGIG (reference sequence). CDR3 length: 15 amino acids. V was trimmed by 1 base and J by 0 bases, leaving 10 bases between them. Written as DNA, the CDR3 is TGTGCCTGGAGTGAGGCGGCTTATAGCAATCAGCCCCAGCATTTT. Translating gives CAWSEAAYSNQPQHF. Supplemented by reference TRBV30 and TRBJ1-5, the full variable domain reads SQTIHQWPATLVQPVGSPLSLECTVEGTSNPNLYWYRQAAGRGLQLLFYSVGIGQISSEVPQNLSASRPQDRQFILSSKKLLLSDSGFYLCAWSEAAYSNQPQHFGDGTRLSIL.

The gene calls are TRBV6-6 and TRBJ1-4; a possible D gene is TRBD1 (5 bases). This CDR3 has 13 amino acids. V was clipped by 6 bases and J by 4 bases, with 9 bases between them. Germline values: CDR1 MNHNY, CDR2 SVGAGI (reference sequence). The CDR3: CASRRDFNEKLFF. The CDR3, as DNA: TGTGCCAGCAGGCGGGACTTTAATGAAAAACTGTTTTTT.

This clone was seen a few times. The junction shows a germline mismatch at one end, possibly a read error. V and J are TRBV4-1 and TRBJ2-6; a weak D match, TRBD2 (5 bases). Germline CDR1 is MGHRA and CDR2 is YSYEKL. CDR3 length: 16 residues. CDR3 residues: CASSPEAASGANVLTF. CDR3 DNA sequence: TGTGCCAGCAGCCCGGAGGCAGCCTCTGGGGCCAACGTCCTGACTTTC.

This sequence joins TRBV7-2 and TRBJ2-7, with D maybe TRBD1 (6 bases). Germline V lookup: CDR1 SGHTA, CDR2 FQGNSA. V was pared by 1 base and J by 6 bases, with 16 bases between. The CDR3 consists of 15 residues. Here the CDR3 DNA reads TGTGCCAGCAGCTTAGGTTATGCAGGGGATGGCGAGCAGTACTTC. This sequence encodes CASSLGYAGDGEQYF. Together with reference TRBV7-2 and TRBJ2-7, the CDR3 gives the full variable domain: GAGVSQSPSNKVTEKGKDVELRCDPISGHTALYWYRQSLGQGLEFLIYFQGNSAPDKSGLPSDRFSAERTGGSVSTLTIQRTQQEDSAVYLCASSLGYAGDGEQYFGPGTRLTVT.

The chain employs TRBV5-6 and TRBJ2-7, with D perhaps TRBD2 (5 bases). V was clipped by 4 bases and J by 0 bases, with 11 bases between them. CDR1 and CDR2 (germline): SGHDT, YYEEEE. CDR3 length: 14 residues. The CDR3 region is CASSPRRSSYEQYF. In DNA form, the CDR3 reads TGTGCCAGCAGCCCTAGGAGGAGCTCCTACGAGCAGTACTTC.

The J gene is TRBJ2-3, the V gene TRBV5-5; no firm D call. The CDR3 is 17 residues long. Germline CDR1 and CDR2: SGHKS and YYEKEE (reference sequence). The ends were cut back, 4 bases at V and 2 bases at J, with 20 bases in the middle. CDR3 nucleotide sequence: TGTGCCAGCAGCAAGGAAGGTAGAGCCCCAGCCACAGATACGCAGTATTTT. This gives the protein CASSKEGRAPATDTQYF.

The chain carries TRBV11-2 and TRBJ1-2, with TRBD1 identical over 8 bases. The CDR3 runs to 15 residues. Germline loops: CDR1 SGHAT, CDR2 FQNNGV. The V and J ends lost 8 bases and 4 bases, in that order; junction bases with no gene match: 12. The CDR3: CASSFVGQGAYGYTF. As DNA, the CDR3 is TGTGCCAGCTCCTTTGTGGGCCAGGGGGCCTATGGCTACACCTTC.